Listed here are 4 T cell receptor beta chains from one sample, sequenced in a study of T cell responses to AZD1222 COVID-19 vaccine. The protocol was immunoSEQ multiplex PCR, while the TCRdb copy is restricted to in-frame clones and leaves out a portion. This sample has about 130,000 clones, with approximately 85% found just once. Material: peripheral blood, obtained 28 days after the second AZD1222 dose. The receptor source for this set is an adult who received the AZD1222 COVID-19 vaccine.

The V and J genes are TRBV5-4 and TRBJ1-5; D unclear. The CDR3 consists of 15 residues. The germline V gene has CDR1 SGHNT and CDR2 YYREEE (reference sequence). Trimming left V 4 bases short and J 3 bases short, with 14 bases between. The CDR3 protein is CASSPGPGPNQPQHF. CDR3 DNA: TGTGCCAGCAGCCCGGGCCCCGGTCCCAATCAGCCCCAGCATTTT.

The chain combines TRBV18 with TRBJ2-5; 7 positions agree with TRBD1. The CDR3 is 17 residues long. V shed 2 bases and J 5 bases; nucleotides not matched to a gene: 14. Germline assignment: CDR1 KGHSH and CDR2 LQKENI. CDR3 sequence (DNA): TGTGCCAGCTCACCAGCAGTCAGGGGGACCTCGGTTGAGACCCAGTACTTC. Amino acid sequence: CASSPAVRGTSVETQYF.

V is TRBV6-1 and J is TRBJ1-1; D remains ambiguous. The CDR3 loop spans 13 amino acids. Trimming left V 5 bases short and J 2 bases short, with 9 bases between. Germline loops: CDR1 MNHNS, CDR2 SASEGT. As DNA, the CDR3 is TGTGCCAGCAGTACAAGCGGAAACACTGAAGCTTTCTTT. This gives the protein CASSTSGNTEAFF.

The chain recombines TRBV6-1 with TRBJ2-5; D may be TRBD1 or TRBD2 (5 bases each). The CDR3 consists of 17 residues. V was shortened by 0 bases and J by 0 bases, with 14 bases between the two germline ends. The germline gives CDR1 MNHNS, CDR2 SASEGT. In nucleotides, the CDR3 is TGTGCCAGCAGTGAAGCCGGAGCAGGGACGTACCAAGAGACCCAGTACTTC. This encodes CASSEAGAGTYQETQYF.